This T cell receptor (beta chain) was captured by sequencing in a study of cytomegalovirus exposure and HLA in healthy donors. The PCR employed 60 Vbeta primers together with 13 Jbeta primers. Sequencing was performed with immunoSEQ multiplex PCR; in TCRdb, only in-frame clones are kept and a portion is missing. The sample yields roughly 100,000 clones, around 74% seen once. CDR3 length: 14 residues. Germline CDR1 and CDR2: SQVTM and ANQGSEA. The V end was cut by 4 bases, the J end by 4 bases, with 14 bases between. The TCR comes from a woman in her thirties or forties in good health and CMV-seropositive. The sample comprised PBMCs. The rearrangement uses TRBV29-1 and TRBJ2-1; possible D gene TRBD1, 6 bases. The CDR3 region has the DNA TGCAGCGTTGTACGGACAGTGTGGTACAATGAGCAGTTCTTC. This sequence encodes CSVVRTVWYNEQFF.